A selection of T cell receptor beta chains follows, all from one sample in a study of blood T cells in healthy people across ages. TCRdb used MiXCR to reprocess the 5' RACE reads, holding one entry per CDR3 protein. The profile covers over 1,300,000 distinct CDR3 sequences, with approximately 59% appearing a single time and approximately 7% taken by the ten largest. The sequenced sample was blood. The receptors stem from a man between 18 and 29 years old in good health. Each CDR3 is given with its conserved first and last residue. A D gene is named only where the DNA matches it firmly. The size field is filled for only some rows; it gives once, few, many or a size class.

d_gene: -; v_gene: TRBV7-9; j_gene: TRBJ1-1; abundance: -; CDR3nt: TGTGCCAGCAGCTTAGTAGCAGCGCGCGGAGCTTTCTTT; CDR3aa: CASSLVAARGAFF
d_gene: TRBD1; v_gene: TRBV5-1; j_gene: TRBJ1-5; abundance: -; CDR3nt: TGCGCCGGCAGCCCGGGGACAGACTATCAGCCCCAGCATTTT; CDR3aa: CAGSPGTDYQPQHF
d_gene: TRBD1; v_gene: TRBV5-1; j_gene: TRBJ1-1; abundance: -; CDR3nt: TGCGCCAGCATCTTGGCCAACAGGGGCACTGAAGCTTTCTTT; CDR3aa: CASILANRGTEAFF
d_gene: TRBD2; v_gene: TRBV20-1; j_gene: TRBJ2-1; abundance: -; CDR3nt: TGCAGTGCTAGAGGCTGGTCTAGCGGGTCCAATGAGCAGTTCTTC; CDR3aa: CSARGWSSGSNEQFF
d_gene: TRBD2; v_gene: TRBV7-6; j_gene: TRBJ2-1; abundance: -; CDR3nt: TGTGCCAGCAGCTTAGTGGGGTCGACTAGCGGGGGGGACAATGAGCAGTTCTTC; CDR3aa: CASSLVGSTSGGDNEQFF
d_gene: -; v_gene: TRBV11-2; j_gene: TRBJ2-7; abundance: -; CDR3nt: TGTGCCAGCAGTTTCGGCACAGCCCCGGTGGGCGAGCAGTACTTC; CDR3aa: CASSFGTAPVGEQYF
d_gene: TRBD1; v_gene: TRBV20-1; j_gene: TRBJ2-7; abundance: few; CDR3nt: TGCAGTGCTAGGAGGGGGACAGAACCCTACGAGCAGTACTTC; CDR3aa: CSARRGTEPYEQYF
d_gene: -; v_gene: TRBV4-1; j_gene: TRBJ2-7; abundance: -; CDR3nt: TGCGCCAGCAGCCAAGATGACGGGGGGACAGCGTTCTACGAGCAGTACTTC; CDR3aa: CASSQDDGGTAFYEQYF
d_gene: TRBD1; v_gene: TRBV7-9; j_gene: TRBJ2-7; abundance: -; CDR3nt: TGTGCCAGCAGCCCCCGTAAAGTCGGGACAGGGCCCTACGAGCAGTACTTC; CDR3aa: CASSPRKVGTGPYEQYF
d_gene: -; v_gene: TRBV20-1; j_gene: TRBJ1-6; abundance: -; CDR3nt: TGCAGTGCTACGGATACCGGGACATTCAATTCACCCCTCCACTTT; CDR3aa: CSATDTGTFNSPLHF
d_gene: TRBD2; v_gene: TRBV20-1; j_gene: TRBJ2-7; abundance: -; CDR3nt: TGCAGTGCTGGGGGGGTAGCGGGAGGGTACGAGCAGTACTTC; CDR3aa: CSAGGVAGGYEQYF
d_gene: TRBD1; v_gene: TRBV10-1; j_gene: TRBJ1-4; abundance: -; CDR3nt: TGCGCCAGCAGTGAGTCGAGGGACAGAGATGAAAAACTGTTTTTT; CDR3aa: CASSESRDRDEKLFF
d_gene: -; v_gene: TRBV2; j_gene: TRBJ2-7; abundance: -; CDR3nt: TGTGCCGTCCGGGAAGCCCGGGGAGTCAACGAGCAGTACTTC; CDR3aa: CAVREARGVNEQYF
d_gene: -; v_gene: TRBV20-1; j_gene: TRBJ2-7; abundance: -; CDR3nt: TGCAGTGCTGCCGCCCCAGACTTCTACGAGCAGTACTTC; CDR3aa: CSAAAPDFYEQYF
d_gene: -; v_gene: TRBV10-3; j_gene: TRBJ2-3; abundance: -; CDR3nt: TGTGCCATCAGTGAGGGCTTGGCGGCTCCGAGGGATACGCAGTATTTT; CDR3aa: CAISEGLAAPRDTQYF
d_gene: TRBD1; v_gene: TRBV7-8; j_gene: TRBJ2-7; abundance: -; CDR3nt: TGTGCCAGCAGCCATCATCGGGACAGATCCTACGAGCAGTACTTC; CDR3aa: CASSHHRDRSYEQYF
d_gene: -; v_gene: TRBV7-9; j_gene: TRBJ1-1; abundance: -; CDR3nt: TGTGCCAGCAGCGCCGCCGGTCGGGGGGAGAGAATGAACACTGAAGCTTTCTTT; CDR3aa: CASSAAGRGERMNTEAFF
d_gene: -; v_gene: TRBV25-1; j_gene: TRBJ1-6; abundance: -; CDR3nt: TGTGCCAGCAGTGGGACAGAATACAATTCACCCCTCCACTTT; CDR3aa: CASSGTEYNSPLHF